This TCR beta chain was documented in a study of cytomegalovirus exposure and HLA in healthy donors. Study-wide background: Of all 400 or so donors who were genotyped, 81% belonged to the Caucasian-associated ancestry cluster. Study-level points and caveats: A link between a missense DCLRE1C variant and TCR beta V- and J-gene trimming emerged from a later analysis.

This clone was detected a few times. Its antigen remains unidentified. 60 Vbeta and 13 Jbeta primers were used in PCR. The table came from immunoSEQ multiplex PCR; TCRdb's copy has only in-frame clones and leaves some out. The sample includes approximately 140,000 clones, roughly four fifths of them seen just once. With V trimmed by 6 bases and J by 9 bases, 9 bases remained unmatched. The CDR3 totals 15 residues. Germline V gene lookup returns CDR1 LNHDA and CDR2 SQIVND (reference sequence). The receptor's source is a woman in her forties in good health and CMV-seronegative. The chain is built from TRBV19 and TRBJ2-1; 12 nucleotides agree with TRBD2. Material for sequencing was PBMCs. The CDR3 nucleotides are TGTGCCAGTAGCCCTAGCGGGAGGGCCGGGGGTGAGCAGTTCTTC. Its translation is CASSPSGRAGGEQFF.